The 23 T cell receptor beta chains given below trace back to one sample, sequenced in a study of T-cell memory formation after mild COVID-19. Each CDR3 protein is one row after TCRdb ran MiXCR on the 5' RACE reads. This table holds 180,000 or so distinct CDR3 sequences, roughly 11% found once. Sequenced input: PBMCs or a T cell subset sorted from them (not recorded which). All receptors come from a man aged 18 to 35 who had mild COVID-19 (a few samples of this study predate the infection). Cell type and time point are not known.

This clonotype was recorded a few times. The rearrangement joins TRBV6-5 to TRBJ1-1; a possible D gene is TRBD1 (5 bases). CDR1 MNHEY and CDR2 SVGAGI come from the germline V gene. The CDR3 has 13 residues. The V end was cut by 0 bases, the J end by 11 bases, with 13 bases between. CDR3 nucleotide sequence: TGTGCCAGCAGTTACTCGTACGGGGCGGAGGCTTTCTTT. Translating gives CASSYSYGAEAFF.

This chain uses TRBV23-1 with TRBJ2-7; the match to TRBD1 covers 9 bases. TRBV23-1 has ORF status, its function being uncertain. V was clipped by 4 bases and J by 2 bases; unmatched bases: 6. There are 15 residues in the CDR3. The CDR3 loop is CASSLRDRDAYEQYF. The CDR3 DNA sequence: TGCGCCAGCAGTCTCCGGGACAGGGACGCCTACGAGCAGTACTTC.

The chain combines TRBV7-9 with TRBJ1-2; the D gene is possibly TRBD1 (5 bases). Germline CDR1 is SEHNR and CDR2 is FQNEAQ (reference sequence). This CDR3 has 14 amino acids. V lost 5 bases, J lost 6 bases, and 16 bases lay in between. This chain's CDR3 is CASSRPKGFDGYTF. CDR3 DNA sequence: TGTGCCAGCAGCCGACCTAAGGGGTTCGATGGCTACACCTTC.

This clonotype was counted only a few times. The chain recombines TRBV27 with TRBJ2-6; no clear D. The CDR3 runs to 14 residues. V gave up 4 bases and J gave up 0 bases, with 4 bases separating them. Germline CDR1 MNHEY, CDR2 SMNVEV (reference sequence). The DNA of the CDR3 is TGTGCCAGCAGTTCGCACTCTGGGGCCAACGTCCTGACTTTC. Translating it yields CASSSHSGANVLTF.

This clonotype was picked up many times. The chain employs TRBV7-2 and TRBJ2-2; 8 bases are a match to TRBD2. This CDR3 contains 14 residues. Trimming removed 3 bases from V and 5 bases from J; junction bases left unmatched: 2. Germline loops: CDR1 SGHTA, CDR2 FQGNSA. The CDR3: CASSFSGATGELFF. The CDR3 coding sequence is TGTGCCAGCAGCTTTAGCGGGGCGACCGGGGAGCTGTTTTTT.

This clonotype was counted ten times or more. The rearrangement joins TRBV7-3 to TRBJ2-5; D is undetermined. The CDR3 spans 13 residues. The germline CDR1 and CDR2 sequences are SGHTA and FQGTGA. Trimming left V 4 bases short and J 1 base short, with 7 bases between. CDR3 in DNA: TGTGCCAGCAGCTCCCGAGCCCAAGAGACCCAGTACTTC. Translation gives CASSSRAQETQYF.

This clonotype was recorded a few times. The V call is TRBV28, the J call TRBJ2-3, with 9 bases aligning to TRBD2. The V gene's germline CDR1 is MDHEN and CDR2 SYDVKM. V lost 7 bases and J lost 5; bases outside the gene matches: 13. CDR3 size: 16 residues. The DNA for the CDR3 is TGTGCCAGCAACGTTATGGGCGGGGGGGCTAGAGATACGCAGTATTTT. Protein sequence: CASNVMGGGARDTQYF.

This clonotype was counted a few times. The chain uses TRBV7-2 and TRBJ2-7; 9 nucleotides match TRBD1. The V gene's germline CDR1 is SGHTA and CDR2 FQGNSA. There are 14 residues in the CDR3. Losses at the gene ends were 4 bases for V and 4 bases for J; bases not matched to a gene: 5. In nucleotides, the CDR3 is TGTGCCAGCAGCTACCGACAGGGGGGGTACGAGCAGTACTTC. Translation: CASSYRQGGYEQYF.

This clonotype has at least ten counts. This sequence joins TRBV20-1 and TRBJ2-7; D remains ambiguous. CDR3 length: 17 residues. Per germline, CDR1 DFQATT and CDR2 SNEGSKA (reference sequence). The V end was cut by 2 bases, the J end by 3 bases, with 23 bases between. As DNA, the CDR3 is TGCAGTGCTAGACCGACCCCGGGCACCGCACCTATCTACGAGCAGTACTTC. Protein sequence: CSARPTPGTAPIYEQYF.

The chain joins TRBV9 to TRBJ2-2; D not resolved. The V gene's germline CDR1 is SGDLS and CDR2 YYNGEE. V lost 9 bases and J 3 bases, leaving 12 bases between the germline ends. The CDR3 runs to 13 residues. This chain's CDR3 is CATSRRDTGELFF. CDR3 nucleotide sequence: TGTGCCACCTCGAGAAGGGACACCGGGGAGCTGTTTTTT.

CDR3 DNA sequence: TGTGCCAGCAGCGTGGGAGGGCCCCAGCATTTT. This translates into CASSVGGPQHF. This chain links TRBV7-9 with TRBJ1-5, with D hard to call. Per the germline V gene, CDR1 is SEHNR and CDR2 is FQNEAQ (reference sequence). Trimming removed 5 bases from V and 9 bases from J, with 8 bases in between. The length of the CDR3 is 11 residues.

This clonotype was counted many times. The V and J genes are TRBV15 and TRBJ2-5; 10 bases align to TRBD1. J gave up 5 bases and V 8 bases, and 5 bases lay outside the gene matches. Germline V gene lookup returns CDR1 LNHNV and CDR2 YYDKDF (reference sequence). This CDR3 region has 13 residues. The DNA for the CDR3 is TGTGCCACCCGACAGGGGGCATGGGAGACCCAGTACTTC. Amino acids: CATRQGAWETQYF.

CDR3 in DNA: TGTGCCAGCAGTTACCCCCTCAGAGGGGCTTTCTTT. This codes for CASSYPLRGAFF. The V and J genes are TRBV6-2 or TRBV6-3 and TRBJ1-1; D is uncertain. Germline V CDR1 and CDR2: MNHEY, SVGEGT. The CDR3 is made up of 12 amino acids. Deletions cut 2 bases from V and 11 bases from J, with 12 bases between.

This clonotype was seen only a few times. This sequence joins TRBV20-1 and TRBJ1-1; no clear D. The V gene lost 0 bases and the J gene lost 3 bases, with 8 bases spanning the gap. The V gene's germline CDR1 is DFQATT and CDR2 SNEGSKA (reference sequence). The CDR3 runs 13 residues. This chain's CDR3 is CSARDLGDTEAFF. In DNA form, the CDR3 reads TGCAGTGCTAGAGATCTCGGGGACACTGAAGCTTTCTTT.

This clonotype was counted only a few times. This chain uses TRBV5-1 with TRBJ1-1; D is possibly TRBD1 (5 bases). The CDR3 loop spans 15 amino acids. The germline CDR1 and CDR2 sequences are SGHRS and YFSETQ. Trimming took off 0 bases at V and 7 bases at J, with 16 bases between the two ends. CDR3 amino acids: CASSLDVQGVGEAFF. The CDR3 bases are TGCGCCAGCAGCTTGGACGTTCAGGGTGTGGGTGAAGCTTTCTTT.

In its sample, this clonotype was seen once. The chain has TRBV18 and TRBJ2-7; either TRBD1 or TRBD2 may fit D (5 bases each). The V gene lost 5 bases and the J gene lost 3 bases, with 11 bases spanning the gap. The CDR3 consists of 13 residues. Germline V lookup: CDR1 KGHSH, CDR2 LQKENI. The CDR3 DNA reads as TGTGCCAGCTCAACCGGGACCCTCTACGAGCAGTACTTC. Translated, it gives CASSTGTLYEQYF.

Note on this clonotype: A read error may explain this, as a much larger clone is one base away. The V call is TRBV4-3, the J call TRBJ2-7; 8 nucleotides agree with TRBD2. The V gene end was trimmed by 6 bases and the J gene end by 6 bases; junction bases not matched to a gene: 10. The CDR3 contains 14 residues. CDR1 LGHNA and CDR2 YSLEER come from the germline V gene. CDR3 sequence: CASSPGTSGFEQYF. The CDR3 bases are TGCGCCAGCAGTCCCGGGACTAGTGGTTTCGAGCAGTACTTC.

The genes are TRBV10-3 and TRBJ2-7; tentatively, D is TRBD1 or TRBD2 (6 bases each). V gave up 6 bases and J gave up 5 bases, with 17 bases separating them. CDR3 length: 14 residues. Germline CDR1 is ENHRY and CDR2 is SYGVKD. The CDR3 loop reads CAIRPGHGGDEQYF. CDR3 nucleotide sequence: TGTGCCATCAGGCCGGGACACGGAGGGGACGAGCAGTACTTC.

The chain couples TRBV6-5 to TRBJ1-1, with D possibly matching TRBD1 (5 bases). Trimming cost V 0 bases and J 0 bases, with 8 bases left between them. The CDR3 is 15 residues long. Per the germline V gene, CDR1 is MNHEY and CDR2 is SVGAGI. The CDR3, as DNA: TGTGCCAGCAGTTACTCTACAGGAATGAACACTGAAGCTTTCTTT. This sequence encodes CASSYSTGMNTEAFF.

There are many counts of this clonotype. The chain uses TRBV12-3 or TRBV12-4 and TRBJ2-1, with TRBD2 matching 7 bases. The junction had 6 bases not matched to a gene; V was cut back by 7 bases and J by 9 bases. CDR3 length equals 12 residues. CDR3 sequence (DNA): TGTGCCAGCAATCCCGGGGGGTCTGAGCAGTTCTTC. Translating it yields CASNPGGSEQFF.

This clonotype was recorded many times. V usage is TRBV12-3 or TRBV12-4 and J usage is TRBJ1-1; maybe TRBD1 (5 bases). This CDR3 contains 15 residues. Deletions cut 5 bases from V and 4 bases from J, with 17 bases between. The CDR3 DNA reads TGTGCCAGCAGTGCCCAGCCGCAGGGACGCACTGAAGCTTTCTTT. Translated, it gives CASSAQPQGRTEAFF.

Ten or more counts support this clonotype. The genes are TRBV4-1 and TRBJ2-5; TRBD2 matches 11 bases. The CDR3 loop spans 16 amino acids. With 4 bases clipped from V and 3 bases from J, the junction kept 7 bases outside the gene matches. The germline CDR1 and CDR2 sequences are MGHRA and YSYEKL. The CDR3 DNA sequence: TGCGCCAGCAGCCGAGGGTTGACTAGCGGGGAAGAGACCCAGTACTTC. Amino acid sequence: CASSRGLTSGEETQYF.

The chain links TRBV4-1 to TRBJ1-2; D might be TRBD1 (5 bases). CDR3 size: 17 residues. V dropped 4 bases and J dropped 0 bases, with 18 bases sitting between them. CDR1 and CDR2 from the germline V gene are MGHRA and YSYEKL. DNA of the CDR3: TGCGCCAGCAGCCGTCTCCCCGGTGGAGGGGCTAACTATGGCTACACCTTC. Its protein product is CASSRLPGGGANYGYTF.